This TCR beta chain came from a study of beta chain features in type 1 diabetes. Study in general: Healthy donors resembled patients in age, gender and cell yields. Broader study findings: Type 1 diabetes patients had TCRB CDR3s that were shorter (moderately but significantly so) in all four CD4+ subsets.

All of the isolated RNA was reverse transcribed, so expressed TCRB transcripts were sequenced. Using immunoSEQ multiplex PCR, the repertoire was profiled, and TCRdb retains in-frame clones only, with some absent. The sample holds fewer than 400,000 clones, approximately 10% seen once. To note about this clone: Its antigen remains unknown.

Germline CDR1 reads MNHEY; CDR2 reads SVGAGI. There are 16 residues in the CDR3. Trimming pared 4 bases from V and 0 bases from J, leaving 10 bases between. The chain couples TRBV6-5 to TRBJ2-6, with D unresolved. This clonotype was obtained from a man aged 25-45 years with type 1 diabetes. The specimen was central memory CD4+ T cells from blood. The CDR3 sequence is CASSSSADSGANVLTF. CDR3 nucleotides: TGTGCCAGCAGTTCGAGTGCCGACTCTGGGGCCAACGTCCTGACTTTC.